This T cell receptor (beta chain) was found in a study of blood T cell repertoires in COVID-19. CDR1 and CDR2 (germline): LGHNA, YNFKEQ. The CDR3 totals 14 residues. V was pared by 4 bases and J by 1 base, with 8 bases between. Produced via immunoSEQ multiplex PCR; TCRdb's table is partial and in-frame only. This sample carries over 200,000 clones, around 75% of them seen once, and the ten largest clones take approximately 5.4%. This chain joins TRBV4-2 and TRBJ1-3; D is unresolved. The TCR comes from a human donor in a cohort sampled during active COVID-19. The sample was peripheral blood. The CDR3 nucleotides are TGTGCCAGCAGCCTCAAAGCTTCTGGAAACACCATATATTTT. This gives the protein CASSLKASGNTIYF.